This section outlines one T cell receptor beta chain sequence together with its context. This entry is derived from a study of T cell changes during pregnancy in multiple sclerosis. Produced via immunoSEQ multiplex PCR; TCRdb's table is partial and in-frame only. The table includes tens of thousands of clones, 93% detected once. The CDR3 consists of 14 residues. Trimming shortened V by 3 bases and J by 6 bases, and 15 bases separated the two germline ends. Germline V gene sequence: CDR1 ENHRY, CDR2 SYGVKD. The sequencing used peripheral blood, collected in the second trimester of pregnancy. The chain couples TRBV10-3 to TRBJ2-7; D perhaps matches TRBD1 (5 bases). The sequence was collected from a female donor with multiple sclerosis, enrolled in a pregnancy study. The CDR3 loop is CAISDLGAGLEQYF. CDR3 nucleotide sequence: TGTGCCATCAGTGATCTAGGGGCAGGGCTCGAGCAGTACTTC.